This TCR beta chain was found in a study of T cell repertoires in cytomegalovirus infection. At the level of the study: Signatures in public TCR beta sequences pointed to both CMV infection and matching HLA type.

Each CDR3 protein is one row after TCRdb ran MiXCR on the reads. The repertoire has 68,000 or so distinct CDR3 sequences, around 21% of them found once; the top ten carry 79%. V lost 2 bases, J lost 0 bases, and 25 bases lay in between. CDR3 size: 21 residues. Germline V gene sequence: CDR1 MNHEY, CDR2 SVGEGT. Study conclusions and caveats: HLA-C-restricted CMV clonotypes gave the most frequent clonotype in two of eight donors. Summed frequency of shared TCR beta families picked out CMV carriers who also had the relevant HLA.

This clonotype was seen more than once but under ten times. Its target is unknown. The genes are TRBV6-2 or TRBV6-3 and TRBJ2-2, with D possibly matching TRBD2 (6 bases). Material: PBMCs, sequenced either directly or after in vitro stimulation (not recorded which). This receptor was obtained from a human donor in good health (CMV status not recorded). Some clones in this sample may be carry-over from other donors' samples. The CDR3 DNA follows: TGTGCCAGCAGTTACGCTCCCCCCGGGGGTAGGACGGCTTCGAACACCGGGGAGCTGTTTTTT. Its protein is CASSYAPPGGRTASNTGELFF.